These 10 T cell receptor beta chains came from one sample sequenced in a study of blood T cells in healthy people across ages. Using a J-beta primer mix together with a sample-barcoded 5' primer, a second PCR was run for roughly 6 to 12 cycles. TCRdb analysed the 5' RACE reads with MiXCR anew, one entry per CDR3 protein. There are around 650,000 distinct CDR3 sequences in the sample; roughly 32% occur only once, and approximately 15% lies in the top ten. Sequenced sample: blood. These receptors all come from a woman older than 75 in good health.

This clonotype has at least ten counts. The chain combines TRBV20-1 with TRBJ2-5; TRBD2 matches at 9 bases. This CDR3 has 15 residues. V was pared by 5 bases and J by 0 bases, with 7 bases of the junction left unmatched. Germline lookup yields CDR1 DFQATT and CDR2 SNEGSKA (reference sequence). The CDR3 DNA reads TGCAGTGCTGCCCGAAGCGGGGGGTACCAAGAGACCCAGTACTTC. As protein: CSAARSGGYQETQYF.

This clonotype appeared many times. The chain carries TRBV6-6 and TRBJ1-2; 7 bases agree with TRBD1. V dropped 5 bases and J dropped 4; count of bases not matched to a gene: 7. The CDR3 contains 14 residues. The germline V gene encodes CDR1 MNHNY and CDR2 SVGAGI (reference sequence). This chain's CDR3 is CASSHGTAIYGYTF. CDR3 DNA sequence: TGTGCCAGCAGTCACGGGACAGCCATCTATGGCTACACCTTC.

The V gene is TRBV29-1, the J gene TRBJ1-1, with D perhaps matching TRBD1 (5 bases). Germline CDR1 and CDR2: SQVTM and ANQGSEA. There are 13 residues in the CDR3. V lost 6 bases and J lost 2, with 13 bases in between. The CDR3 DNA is TGCAGCGTGACGCGGGGGGTCAACACTGAAGCTTTCTTT. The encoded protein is CSVTRGVNTEAFF.

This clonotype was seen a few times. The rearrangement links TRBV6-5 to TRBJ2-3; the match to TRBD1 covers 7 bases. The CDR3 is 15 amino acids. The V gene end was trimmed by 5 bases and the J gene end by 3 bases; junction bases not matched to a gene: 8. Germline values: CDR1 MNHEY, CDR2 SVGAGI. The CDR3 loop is CASSPLGRGTDTQYF. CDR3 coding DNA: TGTGCCAGCAGTCCCCTCGGCAGGGGGACAGATACGCAGTATTTT.

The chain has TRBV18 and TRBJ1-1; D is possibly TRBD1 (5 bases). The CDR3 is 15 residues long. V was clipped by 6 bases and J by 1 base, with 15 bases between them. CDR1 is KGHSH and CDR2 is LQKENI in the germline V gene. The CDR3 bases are TGTGCCAGCTCGGGGCCTAGAGGGGAGAACACTGAAGCTTTCTTT. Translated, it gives CASSGPRGENTEAFF. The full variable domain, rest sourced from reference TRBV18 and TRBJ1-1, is NAGVMQNPRHLVRRRGQEARLRCSPMKGHSHVYWYRQLPEEGLKFMVYLQKENIIDESGMPKERFSAEFPKEGPSILRIQQVVRGDSAAYFCASSGPRGENTEAFFGQGTRLTVV.

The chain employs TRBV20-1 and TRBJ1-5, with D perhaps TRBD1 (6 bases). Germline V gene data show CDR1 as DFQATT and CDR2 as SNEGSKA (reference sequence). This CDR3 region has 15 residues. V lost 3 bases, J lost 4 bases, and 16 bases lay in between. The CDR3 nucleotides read TGCAGTGCTAGGGGGGCTCAGGGGTGGAATCAGCCCCAGCATTTT. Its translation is CSARGAQGWNQPQHF.

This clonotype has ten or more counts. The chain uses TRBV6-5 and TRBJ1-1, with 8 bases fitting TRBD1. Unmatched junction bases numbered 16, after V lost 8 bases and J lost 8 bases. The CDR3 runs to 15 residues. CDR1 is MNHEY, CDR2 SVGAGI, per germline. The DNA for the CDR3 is TGTGCCAGCGCGGTACCAGGGGGCGGTTTTTCGGAAGCTTTCTTT. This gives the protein CASAVPGGGFSEAFF.

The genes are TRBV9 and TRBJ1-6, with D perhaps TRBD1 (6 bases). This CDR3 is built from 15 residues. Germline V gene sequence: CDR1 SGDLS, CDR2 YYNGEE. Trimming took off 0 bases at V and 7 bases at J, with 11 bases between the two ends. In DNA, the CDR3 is TGTGCCAGCAGCGTAGAGGGGGTGGGGAATTCACCCCTCCACTTT. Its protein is CASSVEGVGNSPLHF.

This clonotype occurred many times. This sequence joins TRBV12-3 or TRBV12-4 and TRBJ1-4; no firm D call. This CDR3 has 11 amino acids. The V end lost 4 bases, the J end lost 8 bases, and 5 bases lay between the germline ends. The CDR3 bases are TGTGCCAGCAGTTCCATCGAAAAACTGTTTTTT. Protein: CASSSIEKLFF.

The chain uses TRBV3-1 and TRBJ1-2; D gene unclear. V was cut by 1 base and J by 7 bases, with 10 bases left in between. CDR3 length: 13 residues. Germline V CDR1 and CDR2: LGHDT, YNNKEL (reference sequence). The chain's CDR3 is CASSQGRSGGYTF. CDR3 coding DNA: TGTGCCAGCAGCCAAGGGCGGAGCGGTGGCTACACCTTC.